The sequence of this T cell receptor (beta chain) was determined in a study of liver allograft versus peripheral blood T cells. Overall study context: The authors compared T cell receptor repertoires in transplanted livers with recipients' peripheral blood repertoires.

One entry per CDR3 protein results from TCRdb running MiXCR on the reads. This table has 5,000 or so distinct CDR3 sequences, 12% to 15% appearing once. This clonotype counts as medium-sized. J was trimmed by 2 bases and V by 2 bases; bases with no gene match: 9. The CDR3 loop spans 16 amino acids. CDR1 MNHEY and CDR2 SMNVEV come from the germline V gene (reference sequence). The rearrangement joins TRBV27 to TRBJ2-7, with 7 bases identical to TRBD2. The clonotype originates from a human patient who had a liver transplant. Some T cells here may be from the graft donor. CDR3 DNA: TGTGCCAGCAGTTTAGATTCGGGGGGTACCCCCTACGAGCAGTACTTC. Translation gives CASSLDSGGTPYEQYF.